This T cell receptor beta chain is from a study of shared clonotypes between healthy human individuals (dated by TCRdb to the early 2020s). In the study overall: Two women and a few men aged 18 to 49 years were included in the cohort. For each donor, CD4 naive and CD4 memory were each run on three plates, CD8 naive on two plates, and CD8 memory on one plate. Leukapheresis yielded between about 0.9 and 8.9 billion PBMCs per donor. Blood TCR repertoires of a handful of healthy adults were deeply sequenced to estimate repertoire size and the extent of clonotype sharing between individuals. Libraries were prepared and TCR repertoires were sequenced by different laboratories using diverse techniques, in order to increase sequencing depth and limit assay-specific biases. Results the study describes overall, beyond this receptor: Naive subsets generally had larger estimated clonotype richness than memory subsets. Higher generation probabilities were observed for clonotypes shared by all four sorted-subset donors than for non-shared clonotypes. Based on pairwise subsampling, the degree of clonotype sharing among donors was expected to be affected by sequencing depth. About 5% of naive CD4, more than 3% of naive CD8, roughly 2.4% of memory CD4, and around 0.42% of memory CD8 clonotypes were shared across a few donors. Sampling was limited to blood, and TCR repertoires in tissue likely differ from TCR repertoires in blood. The genetic and exposure-history diversity represented was limited by the small number of donors. Incomplete sequencing was indicated by rarefaction of sorted-subset datasets, despite the large sequencing depth.

TCR CDR3 regions were amplified from genomic DNA by multiplex PCR using the deep immunoSEQ assay. For each cell subset, the extracted genomic DNA was distributed evenly across all wells of several immunoSEQ 96-well plates, and each plate served as one replicate. For sorted subsets, around 200 ng genomic DNA, equal to 30,000 or so T cell genomes, was loaded into each replicate PCR. Purified libraries were measured with a Qubit 3.0 fluorometer, size-checked on a Bioanalyzer 2100, and measured again with the KAPA Library Quantification kit. Each immunoSEQ 96-well plate was sequenced on its own single-read 150-cycle Illumina NextSeq 550 flow cell. Per the source publication's procedure: Because the immunoSEQ output included only junctional sequences and no quality scores, the filtering could not be the same as the filtering used for full-length reads. To assign V/J genes and CDR3, sequences were annotated using PyIR, a Python wrapper for IgBLAST v1.9, with IMGT germline references. Reads were filtered out if the reads had weak V/J assignments (E-value above 1e-6), no CDR3, stop codons, out-of-frame junctions, or ambiguous translated residues. A V3J clonotype was defined by an identical inferred V gene, J gene, and CDR3 amino acid sequence. To compute the percentage overlap between repertoires, the number of shared unique clonotypes was divided by the size of the smaller repertoire. RTK rarefaction, the Chao1 estimator, and Recon v2.1 estimates of unobserved clonotypes were used to assess repertoire richness. OLGA was used to compute generation probabilities for all TCRbeta clonotypes that the gDNA method yielded from several donors. The source is immuneACCESS, and TCRdb retained only in-frame sequences with V and J called. Part of the clones is not carried over; for the studies checked, unresolved V genes explain less than half of this, and the remainder is unexplained. Clone size and the V and J calls come from that table; the DNA yielded D and trimming. Recorded for this sample are 2,100,000 or so clones; about 94% of them occurred a single time. 0.1% to 0.15% of the sample lies in the top ten.

CDR1 and CDR2 are drawn from the germline V gene (reference sequence): LNHDA, SQIVND. Trimming costs V 6 bases and J 5 bases, and their ends lie 19 bases apart. The CDR3 runs 15 amino acids, cysteine and phenylalanine included. Left in the record is the CDR3 DNA by itself, 45 bases read in frame from the first base. Healthy HIV-negative adults with no recently reported acute infections or vaccinations were included as donors. Only Caucasian adults living in Nashville, Tennessee, USA were represented among the donors. CD4+ T cells were enriched through magnetic negative selection, after which naive cells were positively selected on CD45RA and the remaining negative fraction served as the memory subset. Blood was obtained by leukapheresis, after which PBMCs were separated by Ficoll-Histopaque density gradient centrifugation and cryopreserved in liquid nitrogen vapor phase. Analytical flow cytometry was used to check the purity and quantity of each magnetically sorted T cell population. Genomic DNA was isolated from each sorted fraction and quantified by UV absorbance on a Nanodrop 2000c.

To note about this clone: Its target antigen remains unknown. No much larger clone exists at a distance of one base, and base qualities are not known.

This TCR came from a man younger than 35 in good health. The sequencing input was naive CD4+ T cells sorted from blood. Per the publication, the cell subset or site label means: CD45RA+ positively selected. The chain employs TRBV19 and TRBJ1-1, with TRBD1 perhaps the D gene, on 5 matching bases. The bases read TGTGCCAGTAGCCTCGGGAGGGGCGGAAGGACTGAAGCTTTCTTT. It translates as CASSLGRGGRTEAFF.